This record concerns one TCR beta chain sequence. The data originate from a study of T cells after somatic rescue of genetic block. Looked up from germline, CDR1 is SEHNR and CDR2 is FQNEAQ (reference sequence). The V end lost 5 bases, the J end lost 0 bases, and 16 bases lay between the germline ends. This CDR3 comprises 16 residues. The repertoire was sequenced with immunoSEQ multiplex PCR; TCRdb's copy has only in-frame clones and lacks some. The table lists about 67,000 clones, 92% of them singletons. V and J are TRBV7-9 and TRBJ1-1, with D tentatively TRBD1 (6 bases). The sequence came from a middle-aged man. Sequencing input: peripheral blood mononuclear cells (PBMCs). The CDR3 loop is CASSTLGGSLNTEAFF. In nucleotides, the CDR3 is TGTGCCAGCAGCACCCTGGGGGGCAGCCTGAACACTGAAGCTTTCTTT. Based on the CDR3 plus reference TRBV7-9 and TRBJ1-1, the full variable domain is DTGVSQNPRHKITKRGQNVTFRCDPISEHNRLYWYRQTLGQGPEFLTYFQNEAQLEKSRLLSDRFSAERPKGSFSTLEIQRTEQGDSAMYLCASSTLGGSLNTEAFFGQGTRLTVV.